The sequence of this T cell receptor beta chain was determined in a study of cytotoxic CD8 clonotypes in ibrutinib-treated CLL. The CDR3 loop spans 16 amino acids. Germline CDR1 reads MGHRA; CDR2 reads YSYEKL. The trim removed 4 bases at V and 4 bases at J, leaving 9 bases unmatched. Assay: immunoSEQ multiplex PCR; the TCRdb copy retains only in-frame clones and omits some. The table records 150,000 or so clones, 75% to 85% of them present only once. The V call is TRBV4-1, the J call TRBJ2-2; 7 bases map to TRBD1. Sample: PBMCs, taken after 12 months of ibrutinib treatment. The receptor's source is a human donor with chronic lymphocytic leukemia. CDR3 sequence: CASSPADRPTTGELFF. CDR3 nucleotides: TGCGCCAGCAGCCCTGCGGACAGGCCGACCACCGGGGAGCTGTTTTTT.